The 7 T cell receptor beta chains listed next were all sequenced from one sample in a study of regulatory T cells in long-lasting Graves disease. Sequencing libraries for TCR beta were prepared with iRepertoire HTBI primers and Arm-PCR of CDR3 regions. TCRdb re-derived calls from the multiplex PCR reads in MiXCR, one entry per CDR3 protein. The sample has about 360,000 distinct CDR3 sequences; around 15% are singletons. Time point described: newly diagnosed GD, antithyroid drugs for less than 3 months. TCR sequences were obtained from RNA taken from PBMCs. These same data were also listed under a study on T cells in Graves' hyperthyroidism and ophthalmopathy.

The sequences come from peripheral blood mononuclear cells (PBMCs), collected at new diagnosis, from a patient treated with antithyroid drugs. Receptors originate from a woman aged 18 to 35 with Graves disease.

This chain uses TRBV20-1 with TRBJ1-5; D not resolved. The CDR3 has 13 residues. Germline V CDR1 and CDR2: DFQATT, SNEGSKA (reference sequence). V was clipped by 1 base and J by 5 bases, with 9 bases between them. The DNA for the CDR3 is TGCAGTGCTAGAGGGCCCGGCTATCAGCCCCAGCATTTT. Amino acid sequence: CSARGPGYQPQHF.

A few counts support this clonotype. This rearrangement joins TRBV7-9 to TRBJ2-2; D assignment may be TRBD1 or TRBD2 (5 bases each). Deletions cut 1 base from V and 6 bases from J, with 18 bases between. There are 17 residues in the CDR3. Germline-derived CDR1 and CDR2 are SEHNR and FQNEAQ (reference sequence). The CDR3 sequence is CASSLEFGTGTSGELFF. CDR3 nucleotides: TGTGCCAGCAGCTTAGAATTCGGGACGGGAACGTCCGGGGAGCTGTTTTTT.

This clonotype was picked up many times. The chain links TRBV2 to TRBJ2-1; D may be TRBD2 (7 bases). Trimming took off 6 bases at V and 4 bases at J, with 13 bases between the two ends. Germline V gene sequence: CDR1 SNHLY, CDR2 FYNNEI. The CDR3 covers 14 residues. The CDR3, as DNA: TGTGCCAGCAGGAGGGGGGGGCTATACAATGAGCAGTTCTTC. Encoded protein: CASRRGGLYNEQFF.

V is TRBV29-1 and J is TRBJ1-6; TRBD1 matches 7 bases. The CDR3 extends over 13 amino acids. Germline CDR1 is SQVTM and CDR2 is ANQGSEA. V lost 5 bases to trimming and J lost 7 bases; unmatched junction nucleotides: 5. This CDR3 reads CSVRGTVNSPLHF. The CDR3 nucleotides read TGCAGCGTTCGGGGGACAGTGAATTCACCCCTCCACTTT.

In this sample, this clonotype turned up many times. The chain employs TRBV12-3 or TRBV12-4 and TRBJ2-2; D is ambiguous. V lost 7 bases, J lost 4 bases, and 13 bases lay in between. The CDR3 is 14 residues long. This chain's CDR3 is CASTRPGGTGELFF. CDR3 nucleotides: TGTGCCAGCACCCGACCCGGTGGCACCGGGGAGCTGTTTTTT.

There are many counts of this clonotype. This sequence joins TRBV11-2 and TRBJ2-1; maybe TRBD2 (5 bases). The CDR3 length is 13 residues. Trimming shortened V by 2 bases and J by 4 bases, and 6 bases separated the two germline ends. The germline V gene has CDR1 SGHAT and CDR2 FQNNGV. CDR3 region: CASSLSGYNEQFF. As DNA, the CDR3 is TGTGCCAGCAGCTTAAGCGGATACAATGAGCAGTTCTTC.

The rearrangement uses TRBV24-1 and TRBJ2-7, with no clear D. The germline CDR1 and CDR2 sequences are KGHDR and SFDVKD. This CDR3 is 13 amino acids long. Trimming took 3 bases from V and 1 from J, leaving 6 bases between them. CDR3 protein: CATSDTGSYEQYF. The CDR3 bases are TGTGCCACCAGTGATACCGGGTCCTACGAGCAGTACTTC.